The clone carrying this T cell receptor (beta chain) is a singleton in its sample. A roughly 9.3 ml volume of fresh peripheral blood provided the PBMCs. These data are taken from a study of Graves' ophthalmopathy and Graves' hyperthyroidism. V dropped 11 bases and J dropped 5 bases, with 10 bases sitting between them. The CDR3 is 10 residues long. CDR1 and CDR2 from the germline V gene are SNHLY and FYNNEI. Using RNA transcripts, the TCR beta CDR3 regions were amplified. The library came from an HTBI-primed first-round RT-PCR and a second-round multiplex PCR. TCRdb called the multiplex PCR reads again in MiXCR, with one record for every CDR3 protein. Of about 420,000 distinct CDR3 sequences in the sample, 21% were seen once.

The rearrangement links TRBV2 to TRBJ2-7; no clear D. This TCR was recovered from a woman younger than 35 with stable Graves' hyperthyroidism. Sequenced input: peripheral blood. The CDR3 DNA reads as TGTGCCCCGATGACGGACGAGCAGTACTTC. Protein product: CAPMTDEQYF.